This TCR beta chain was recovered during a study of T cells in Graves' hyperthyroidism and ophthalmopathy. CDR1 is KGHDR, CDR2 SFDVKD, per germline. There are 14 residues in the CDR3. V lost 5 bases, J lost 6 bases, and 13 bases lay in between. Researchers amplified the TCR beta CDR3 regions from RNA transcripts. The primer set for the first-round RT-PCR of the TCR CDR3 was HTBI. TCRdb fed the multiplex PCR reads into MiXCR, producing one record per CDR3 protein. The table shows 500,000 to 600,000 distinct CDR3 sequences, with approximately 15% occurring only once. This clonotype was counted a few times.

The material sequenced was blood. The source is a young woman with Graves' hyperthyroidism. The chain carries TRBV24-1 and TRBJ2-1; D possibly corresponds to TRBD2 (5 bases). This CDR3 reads CATSAEGRSNEQFF. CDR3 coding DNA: TGTGCCACCAGTGCCGAGGGCCGTAGCAATGAGCAGTTCTTC.